A selection of T cell receptor beta chains follows, all from one sample in a study of blood T cell repertoires in COVID-19. Sequencing was performed with immunoSEQ multiplex PCR; in TCRdb, only in-frame clones are kept and a portion is missing. The sample contains 250,000 to 300,000 clones, around 89% of which appear only once. The sequenced sample consisted of peripheral blood. Source of these receptors: a woman aged 25-40 years who had recovered from COVID-19. CDR3s leave out the opening cysteine and the closing phenylalanine or tryptophan. Fields, in order: CDR3 protein, D gene, clone size, V gene, J gene. A D gene is named only where the DNA matches it firmly. The size of a clone is reported for some rows only, either as once, few or many, or as a class for expanded clones.

ASSSGDYGYT	NA	NA	TRBV28	TRBJ1-2
ASSYLGTGPNTEAF	TRBD1	NA	TRBV6-5	TRBJ1-1
ASSAYTQGPNTEAF	NA	NA	TRBV3-1/TRBV3-2	TRBJ1-1
ASSPREASVSVYT	NA	NA	TRBV18	TRBJ1-2
ASSPRHQSNYGYT	NA	many	TRBV18	TRBJ1-2
SVATEYSNQPQH	NA	NA	TRBV29-1	TRBJ1-5
ASSIRGHNEQF	NA	NA	TRBV11-3	TRBJ2-1
ASKGQAANEEKLF	TRBD1	NA	TRBV28	TRBJ1-4
ASSQDLLQAIQETQY	NA	NA	TRBV3-1/TRBV3-2	TRBJ2-5
AISESTGGTYEQY	TRBD1	NA	TRBV10-3	TRBJ2-7
AWSVLPQGPPDTIY	TRBD1	few	TRBV30	TRBJ1-3
ASSLVMEGNSNEQF	NA	NA	TRBV5-4	TRBJ2-1
AVTGDNTGELF	TRBD1	NA	TRBV6-5	TRBJ2-2
ASSGVYNEQF	NA	NA	TRBV10-2	TRBJ2-1
ASSLMGQGLGTGELF	TRBD1	NA	TRBV5-1	TRBJ2-2
ASSPDGLAGDFTDTQY	TRBD2	NA	TRBV5-4	TRBJ2-3
AWSVPGIPYGYT	NA	NA	TRBV30	TRBJ1-2
ASSLNRGGNEKLF	TRBD1	NA	TRBV7-2	TRBJ1-4
ASSGSGTGSF	TRBD1	NA	TRBV2	TRBJ2-1
ASSLGQGVGGYT	TRBD1	NA	TRBV11-2	TRBJ1-2
ASSWRSNYGYT	NA	NA	TRBV27	TRBJ1-2
ASSPRTGVSYEQY	TRBD1	NA	TRBV5-4	TRBJ2-7
ASRERGSEQF	TRBD2	NA	TRBV27	TRBJ2-1
ATSRQGQGAGEKLF	TRBD1	NA	TRBV15	TRBJ1-4
ASSLIGGGYGYT	NA	NA	TRBV27	TRBJ1-2
ASSFGDYHQY	TRBD2	NA	TRBV28	TRBJ2-3
ASSIRQVFNEQF	NA	NA	TRBV19	TRBJ2-1
ASIPGTSIYNEQF	NA	NA	TRBV6-1	TRBJ2-1
ASSQPGANGYT	NA	NA	TRBV4-3	TRBJ1-2
ASSPHRGEQY	TRBD1	NA	TRBV5-5	TRBJ2-7
ASSQLTGSDTQY	TRBD1	NA	TRBV3-1/TRBV3-2	TRBJ2-3
ASSLQGTGETQY	NA	NA	TRBV7-9	TRBJ2-5
ASKKQGMNTEAF	NA	NA	TRBV19	TRBJ1-1
ASRATYEQY	NA	NA	TRBV6-5	TRBJ2-7
ASGQGAKAAEAF	TRBD1	NA	TRBV2	TRBJ1-1
ASSPWGGGLQETQY	TRBD2	NA	TRBV5-1	TRBJ2-5
ASSVSQESPLH	NA	NA	TRBV9	TRBJ1-6
ASSLDFIDTQY	NA	NA	TRBV13	TRBJ2-3
ASGLGGGTEAF	NA	NA	TRBV12-5	TRBJ1-1
ASSRSISEKLF	NA	NA	TRBV5-1	TRBJ1-4
ASSPDSYSNQPQH	NA	NA	TRBV4-3	TRBJ1-5
ASSLSLNNEKLF	NA	NA	TRBV7-8	TRBJ1-4
ASMGRPEKLF	NA	NA	TRBV3-1/TRBV3-2	TRBJ1-4
ASSYEGGNYGYT	NA	NA	TRBV6-6	TRBJ1-2
ASRGTPEYPKTGYGYT	TRBD1	NA	TRBV28	TRBJ1-2
ASSLDRGYGYT	TRBD1	NA	TRBV7-9	TRBJ1-2
ASSVGPGGASEKLF	TRBD1	NA	TRBV9	TRBJ1-4
ASSRRTGDTEAF	TRBD1	NA	TRBV9	TRBJ1-1